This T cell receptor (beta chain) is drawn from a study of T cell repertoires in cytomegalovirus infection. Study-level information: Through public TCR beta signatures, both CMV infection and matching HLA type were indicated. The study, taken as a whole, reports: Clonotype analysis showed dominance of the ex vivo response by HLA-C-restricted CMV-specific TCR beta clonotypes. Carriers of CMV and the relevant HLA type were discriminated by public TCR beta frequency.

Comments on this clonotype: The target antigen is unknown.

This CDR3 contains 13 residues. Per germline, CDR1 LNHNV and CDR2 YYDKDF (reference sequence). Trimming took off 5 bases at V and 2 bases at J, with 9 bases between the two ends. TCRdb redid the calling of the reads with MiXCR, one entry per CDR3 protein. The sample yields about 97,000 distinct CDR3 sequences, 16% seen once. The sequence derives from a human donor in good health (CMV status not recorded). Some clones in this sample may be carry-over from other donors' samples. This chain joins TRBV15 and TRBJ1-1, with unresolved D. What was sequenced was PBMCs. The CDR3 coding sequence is TGTGCCACCAGCCCGACACTCAACACTGAAGCTTTCTTT. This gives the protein CATSPTLNTEAFF.